This T cell receptor (beta chain) is from a study of blood T cell repertoires in COVID-19. On the study more broadly: Both acute and convalescent COVID-19 samples were obtained from the United States, Italy and Spain.

As processed by the authors: How many nucleated cells were present was estimated from reference gene primer amplification. Some clones are missing from TCRdb's copy, which holds only in-frame ones; the method was immunoSEQ multiplex PCR. Clonal size and the V and J genes are those of that table, whereas D and trimming came from the DNA. The repertoire has around 88,000 clones, less than 85% of them found once; the top ten carry approximately 8.2%. The V gene end was trimmed by 4 bases and the J gene end by 6 bases; junction bases not matched to a gene: 11. This CDR3 is 16 amino acids long. Germline CDR1 is MNHEY and CDR2 is SVGAGI.

The chain has TRBV6-5 and TRBJ2-1, with TRBD2 matching over 8 bases. The clonotype comes from a man in his fifties who had recovered from COVID-19. Sequenced input: peripheral blood. This CDR3 reads CASSSRGGFMANEQFF. Here the CDR3 DNA reads TGTGCCAGCAGTTCCCGGGGGGGTTTTATGGCCAATGAGCAGTTCTTC.